The rows below give T cell receptor beta chains drawn from one sample of a study of blood T cells in healthy people across ages. TCRdb reanalysed the 5' RACE reads using MiXCR and keeps one entry per CDR3 protein. The data contain around 850,000 distinct CDR3 sequences, around 36% of them seen just once; the ten biggest clones take up over 10%. The sample consisted of blood. All receptors come from a man aged 18 to 35 in good health. The CDR3 runs from the conserved cysteine through the conserved F or W. The D gene is left open where the match is weak. Clone size is given for some rows only: seen once, a few or many times, or a class if the clone is expanded.

TRBD2	.	TRBV6-5	TRBJ2-1	TGTGCCAGCAGTCCCGAGCGGGGGAGGTACAATGAGCAGTTCTTC	CASSPERGRYNEQFF
TRBD2	.	TRBV27	TRBJ2-7	TGTGCCAGCAGTTTATCGGGCGGGGGGGCTTTTTACAATGAGCAGTACTTC	CASSLSGGGAFYNEQYF
TRBD1	.	TRBV5-1	TRBJ1-1	TGCGCCAGCAGCCTAACGCCCCTGGACAGGGAGAACACTGAAGCTTTCTTT	CASSLTPLDRENTEAFF
.	many	TRBV5-5	TRBJ1-2	TGTGCCAGCAGCTTGTTAGTGCTTACAGTAGACCTTAACTATGGCTACACCTTC	CASSLLVLTVDLNYGYTF
TRBD2	many	TRBV20-1	TRBJ2-5	TGCAGTGCTAGGTTCCGGGGGGGACTTCAAGAGACCCAGTACTTC	CSARFRGGLQETQYF
TRBD1	many	TRBV20-1	TRBJ1-2	TGCAGTGCTAGTAGCCGGGACAGGGAATCTTATGGCTACACCTTC	CSASSRDRESYGYTF
.	.	TRBV27	TRBJ1-2	TGTGCCAGCGGTCCCGGACGGCTAAACTATGGCTACACCTTC	CASGPGRLNYGYTF
.	many	TRBV21-1	TRBJ2-7	TGTGCCAGCAGCTCCCAAAGGTACGAGCAGTACTTC	CASSSQRYEQYF
.	few	TRBV3-1	TRBJ2-3	TGTGCCAGCAGCCAAGATCTGGCAGGAACAGATACGCAGTATTTT	CASSQDLAGTDTQYF
.	many	TRBV12-3/TRBV12-4	TRBJ1-5	TGTGCCAGCAGCGACAGGTACAGCAATCAGCCCCAGCATTTT	CASSDRYSNQPQHF
.	many	TRBV12-3/TRBV12-4	TRBJ2-5	TGTGCCAGCAGTCCTTACGGAGAGACCCAGTACTTC	CASSPYGETQYF
TRBD1	.	TRBV4-1	TRBJ1-4	TGCGCCAGCAGCTTCCACCAGGACAGGGATGAAAAACTGTTTTTT	CASSFHQDRDEKLFF
.	.	TRBV28	TRBJ2-3	TGTGCCAGCAGTTTATTAGCCGGGGGCTCGAGCACAGATACGCAGTATTTT	CASSLLAGGSSTDTQYF
.	.	TRBV4-3	TRBJ2-2	TGCGCCAGCAGACCGGGACAGCGGGCCGGGGAGCTGTTTTTT	CASRPGQRAGELFF
.	many	TRBV20-1	TRBJ2-5	TGCAGTGCTAGTGGCCCGGACACCAATGTGTTCAGGCACCAAGAGACCCAGTACTTC	CSASGPDTNVFRHQETQYF
.	.	TRBV7-2	TRBJ1-1	TGTGCCAGCAGTTTCGGGGGTGAAGCTTTCTTT	CASSFGGEAFF
.	.	TRBV6-5	TRBJ2-4	TGTGCCAGCAGTCGGGACGCCGTAGCCAAAAACATTCAGTACTTC	CASSRDAVAKNIQYF
.	.	TRBV20-1	TRBJ2-7	TGCAGTGCTAGGCCCGGGCAGATTATCTACGGGCAGTACTTC	CSARPGQIIYGQYF
.	many	TRBV7-3	TRBJ2-3	TGTGCCAGCAGCTCTCAGTCCGTGTCCCCAGATACGCAGTATTTT	CASSSQSVSPDTQYF
TRBD1	few	TRBV7-2	TRBJ1-2	TGTGCCAGCAGCCCAAGGGGGGACAGGACGTCAAACTATGGCTACACCTTC	CASSPRGDRTSNYGYTF
.	few	TRBV20-1	TRBJ2-1	TGCAGTGCTAGAGAGAGCTGGGACAATGAGCAGTTCTTC	CSARESWDNEQFF
.	once	TRBV4-2	TRBJ2-7	TGTGCCAGCAGCCAAGATCCAGGGCTGCGTGAGCAGTACTTC	CASSQDPGLREQYF
.	.	TRBV21-1	TRBJ1-2	TGTGCCAGCAGCAAATCCTCGGGCCCGCTAGACTATGGCTACACCTTC	CASSKSSGPLDYGYTF
.	.	TRBV6-2/TRBV6-3	TRBJ2-3	TGTGCCAGCAGTGCCCGTGGACAGATACGCACAGATACGCAGTATTTT	CASSARGQIRTDTQYF
.	.	TRBV6-2/TRBV6-3	TRBJ1-6	TGTGCCAGCACATCAGGGAGTCGTTCACCCCTCCACTTT	CASTSGSRSPLHF
.	.	TRBV4-3	TRBJ1-4	TGCGCCAGCAGCCAACACCATGGACTGGAGGGGGGAAAACTGTTTTTT	CASSQHHGLEGGKLFF
TRBD1	.	TRBV9	TRBJ1-1	TGTGCCAGCAGCGTAGATCAGGGACAGCCTGAAGCTTTCTTT	CASSVDQGQPEAFF
.	once	TRBV12-3/TRBV12-4	TRBJ2-1	TGTGCCAGCAGTTTAGGGGTGTGGGACAATGAGCAGTTCTTC	CASSLGVWDNEQFF
.	many	TRBV5-1	TRBJ1-1	TGCGCCAGCAGCGGGGACGCCCGCACTGAAGCTTTCTTT	CASSGDARTEAFF
.	.	TRBV20-1	TRBJ1-5	TGCAGTGCTAGAGGGAGACAGAGCAATCAGCCCCAGCATTTT	CSARGRQSNQPQHF
.	.	TRBV10-3	TRBJ1-2	TGTGCCATCAGTGAGTCTTACGAGGAAGGAGATGGCTACACCTTC	CAISESYEEGDGYTF
.	few	TRBV7-9	TRBJ2-2	TGTGCCAGCAGCTCTACGGGACAGAACACCGGGGAGCTGTTTTTT	CASSSTGQNTGELFF
TRBD1	few	TRBV7-2	TRBJ1-1	TGTGCCAGCAGCTTATCTCCTCAGGGGGATGAAGCTTTCTTT	CASSLSPQGDEAFF
.	.	TRBV20-1	TRBJ1-4	TGCAGTGCTAGAGATGGCAAAAGCGCTGAAAAACTGTTTTTT	CSARDGKSAEKLFF
TRBD1	many	TRBV7-2	TRBJ2-1	TGTGCCAGCAGCTACAGACAGGGCTCCTACAATGAGCAGTTCTTC	CASSYRQGSYNEQFF
.	many	TRBV20-1	TRBJ1-2	TGCAGTGCTACCAGGGGTTCAGACTATGGCTACACCTTC	CSATRGSDYGYTF
.	.	TRBV28	TRBJ2-2	TGTGCCAGCAGTTTATTCATCGGGGGGCCACAGGCCGGGGAGCTGTTTTTT	CASSLFIGGPQAGELFF
TRBD1	.	TRBV5-4	TRBJ2-3	TGTGCCAGCAGCTCCGAACAGGGGATTTGGACAGATACGCAGTATTTT	CASSSEQGIWTDTQYF
TRBD1	many	TRBV12-3/TRBV12-4	TRBJ2-7	TGTGCCAGCAGTTTAAGACAGGGCTCCTACGAGCAGTACTTC	CASSLRQGSYEQYF
TRBD1	.	TRBV3-1	TRBJ2-3	TGTGCCAGCAGCCTCCGGACAGGGTATGGCACAGATACGCAGTATTTT	CASSLRTGYGTDTQYF